Listed below are T cell receptor beta chains from one sample, sequenced in a study of T cells in tumors after PD-1 blockade. TCRdb keeps only in-frame clones here, not all; method: immunoSEQ multiplex PCR. The sample carries about 47,000 clones, 75% to 80% recorded once. Specimen: PBMCs, collected before anti-PD-1 treatment. Every receptor here comes from a human donor with basal cell carcinoma. The CDR3 runs from the conserved cysteine through the conserved F or W. The D gene is left open where the match is weak. Rows give clone size only sometimes, using once, few, many, or a class for an expanded clone.

TGTGCCAGCAGGATGGGAGGGAGCAATCAGCCCCAGCATTTT,CASRMGGSNQPQHF,TRBJ1-5,TRBV6-5,few,.
TGTGCCAGCAGCTTAGATGCGGGAATTACGCAGTATTTT,CASSLDAGITQYF,TRBJ2-3,TRBV11-3,.,.
TGTGCCAGCAGCTTATACGGCGAGACCCAGTACTTC,CASSLYGETQYF,TRBJ2-5,TRBV11-3,.,.
TGTGCCAGCAGTTTAGGAGGTTTGAACACTGAAGCTTTCTTT,CASSLGGLNTEAFF,TRBJ1-1,TRBV28,.,.
TGCGCCAGCAGCTCGTTCCTTAGACAGCAAGATACGCAGTATTTT,CASSSFLRQQDTQYF,TRBJ2-3,TRBV5-1,.,.
TGCGCCAGCACCCCAGAGGGCCTGTATAATTCACCCCTCCACTTT,CASTPEGLYNSPLHF,TRBJ1-6,TRBV5-1,.,.
TGTGCCAGCTCACCACACGGAACTGAAGCTTTCTTT,CASSPHGTEAFF,TRBJ1-1,TRBV18,.,.
TGTGCCAGCAGCTCCCCGACAGGGGATAGGTATGGCTACACCTTC,CASSSPTGDRYGYTF,TRBJ1-2,TRBV5-4,.,TRBD1
TGCGCCAGCAGCCATGGTGGTTCAAGCTCCTACGAGCAGTACTTC,CASSHGGSSSYEQYF,TRBJ2-7,TRBV5-1,.,.
TGTGCCACCAGTGACTCAACTAGCGAGCAGTACTTC,CATSDSTSEQYF,TRBJ2-7,TRBV24-1,.,.
TGTGCCAGCAGTTCCCCGGGACAGGCGTCCTACGAGCAGTACTTC,CASSSPGQASYEQYF,TRBJ2-7,TRBV6-6,.,TRBD1
TGTGCCAGCAGCTTGGCCCCAAGGGAGGGCTACACCTTC,CASSLAPREGYTF,TRBJ1-2,TRBV7-3,.,.
TGTGCCATCAGTGAGCCCCGGACAGGGGGTCGAGAGACCCAGTACTTC,CAISEPRTGGRETQYF,TRBJ2-5,TRBV10-3,once,TRBD1
TGTGCCAGCTCACCGGTAGGCAGAGTTTACGAGCAGTACTTC,CASSPVGRVYEQYF,TRBJ2-7,TRBV18,.,.
TGTGCCAGCAGTGAATTAGGGGTTCATCTCGACGGCTACACCTTC,CASSELGVHLDGYTF,TRBJ1-2,TRBV25-1,.,.
TGCGCCAGCAGCCAAACTGACAGGGCCCACCAGCAGTACTTC,CASSQTDRAHQQYF,TRBJ2-5,TRBV4-1,.,TRBD1
TGTGCCAGCAGCCAAGAGAGGCAGGGGGGGACCGGGGAGCTGTTTTTT,CASSQERQGGTGELFF,TRBJ2-2,TRBV4-2,.,.
TGCGCCAGCAGGGGGGACACTACGAACACCGGGGAGCTGTTTTTT,CASRGDTTNTGELFF,TRBJ2-2,TRBV5-1,.,.
TGCGCCAGCAGCCAAGTAGGAGGACTAGGGGAGACCCAGTACTTC,CASSQVGGLGETQYF,TRBJ2-5,TRBV4-1,.,TRBD2
TGTGCCAGCAGCCCTCCGGGACAGGGGGGAAATGAGCAGTTCTTC,CASSPPGQGGNEQFF,TRBJ2-1,TRBV9,.,TRBD1
TGCGCCAGCACCGTAGCGGGAGAAGATACGCAGTATTTT,CASTVAGEDTQYF,TRBJ2-3,TRBV10-2,few,TRBD2
TGTGCCAGCAGGGAGATCCAGGGGTGGGAGACCCAGTACTTC,CASREIQGWETQYF,TRBJ2-5,TRBV6-5,.,.
TGTGCCACCAGTGATCCAGGCAGGGGGCAAGTCGGGGAGCTGTTTTTT,CATSDPGRGQVGELFF,TRBJ2-2,TRBV24-1,few,TRBD1
TGTGCCAGTAGTACGACAGGGATCAATCAGCCCCAGCATTTT,CASSTTGINQPQHF,TRBJ1-5,TRBV19,once,TRBD1
TGTGCCAGCAGCCCATTGGGGATAGCGGTGACAGATACGCAGTATTTT,CASSPLGIAVTDTQYF,TRBJ2-3,TRBV14,.,.
TGTGCCACCACGGGGACTACGGGACAGCCCCAGCATTTT,CATTGTTGQPQHF,TRBJ1-5,TRBV2,.,.
TGTGCCAGCAGACAGGGGGGCACAGATACGCAGTATTTT,CASRQGGTDTQYF,TRBJ2-3,TRBV2,few,TRBD1
TGTGCCACCAGCAGAGATAAGGGTAGTAATGAAAAACTGTTTTTT,CATSRDKGSNEKLFF,TRBJ1-4,TRBV15,few,.
TGTGCCAGCAGTTTATCCCCGACCCGATGGAGGACAGATACGCAGTATTTT,CASSLSPTRWRTDTQYF,TRBJ2-3,TRBV27,few,.
TGTGCCAGCACTCGAGGCGGGGGCACTGAAGCTTTCTTT,CASTRGGGTEAFF,TRBJ1-1,TRBV2,.,.
TGTGCCACGGGGACAGTCTATGGCTACACCTTC,CATGTVYGYTF,TRBJ1-2,TRBV28,.,TRBD1
TGTGCCACCAGTGGAGCGGGGAACACCGGGGAGCTGTTTTTT,CATSGAGNTGELFF,TRBJ2-2,TRBV24-1,.,.
TGTGCCAGCCGGTTAGGGGGGGATAGGAATCAGCCCCAGCATTTT,CASRLGGDRNQPQHF,TRBJ1-5,TRBV6-5,.,.
TGTGCCAGCAGACAGGGGGCGCGGTACGAGCAGTACTTC,CASRQGARYEQYF,TRBJ2-7,TRBV2,medium-sized,TRBD1